Listed here are 19 T cell receptor beta chains from one sample, sequenced in a study of regulatory T cells in long-lasting Graves disease. Researchers made TCR beta libraries by using iRepertoire HTBI primers and running Arm-PCR on CDR3 regions. TCRdb re-called the multiplex PCR reads through MiXCR, storing one row per CDR3 protein. The sample has 400,000 to 500,000 distinct CDR3 sequences, roughly a fifth seen once. Regarding time point: persistent/refractory GD, antithyroid drugs over 5 years with positive TRAb. There was RNA extracted from PBMCs, and the TCR library was made from it. Sample: peripheral blood mononuclear cells (PBMCs), taken when the disease was refractory, from a patient treated with antithyroid drugs. The source of these receptors is a female donor with Graves disease.

As to this clonotype: A read error may explain this, as a much larger clone is one base away. The chain combines TRBV28 with TRBJ1-1; possible D gene TRBD1, 6 bases. Germline loops: CDR1 MDHEN, CDR2 SYDVKM. V was pared by 5 bases and J by 4 bases, with 20 bases between. The CDR3 extends over 16 amino acids. The CDR3 region has the DNA TGTGCCAGCAGTGATCTCCTTACAGGGTTCATCACTGAAGCTTTCTTT. This gives the protein CASSDLLTGFITEAFF.

This clonotype was picked up a small number of times. The chain couples TRBV7-2 to TRBJ1-5; D is undetermined. Trimming removed 1 base from V and 3 bases from J, with 10 bases in between. The CDR3 totals 15 residues. Per the germline V gene, CDR1 is SGHTA and CDR2 is FQGNSA. CDR3 sequence: CASSLVVNSNQPQHF. In nucleotides, the CDR3 is TGTGCCAGCAGCTTAGTTGTCAACTCCAATCAGCCCCAGCATTTT. The whole variable domain, remainder taken from reference TRBV7-2 and TRBJ1-5, is GAGVSQSPSNKVTEKGKDVELRCDPISGHTALYWYRQSLGQGLEFLIYFQGNSAPDKSGLPSDRFSAERTGGSVSTLTIQRTQQEDSAVYLCASSLVVNSNQPQHFGDGTRLSIL.

This clonotype was detected a few times. V usage is TRBV7-2 and J usage is TRBJ1-2, with 10 bases matching TRBD1. CDR3 size: 17 residues. Germline loops: CDR1 SGHTA, CDR2 FQGNSA. The V and J ends lost 5 bases and 3 bases, in that order; junction bases with no gene match: 12. The CDR3 reads CASSPIPGQGRDYGYTF. CDR3 sequence (DNA): TGTGCCAGCAGCCCCATTCCGGGACAGGGGCGAGACTATGGCTACACCTTC.

V usage is TRBV7-9 and J usage is TRBJ2-1, with D perhaps TRBD1 (7 bases). Germline V gives CDR1 SEHNR, CDR2 FQNEAQ (reference sequence). The ends were cut back, 5 bases at V and 7 bases at J, with 24 bases in the middle. The length of the CDR3 is 17 residues. The DNA of the CDR3 is TGTGCCAGCAGCATCCCTAGAGTGGAGGGGGCATCGAATGAGCAGTTCTTC. Translating gives CASSIPRVEGASNEQFF.

For this clonotype: This may arise from a read error, as a much more abundant clone is one base away. The genes are TRBV11-2 and TRBJ2-5; 8 positions match TRBD2. The germline CDR1 and CDR2 sequences are SGHAT and FQNNGV. CDR3 size: 14 residues. The CDR3 DNA sequence: TGTGCTGGGGCGCCAGCGGGGGAGAAAGAGACCCAGTACTTC. Protein sequence: CAGAPAGEKETQYF.

V usage is TRBV11-2 and J usage is TRBJ1-1; no clear D gene. Germline CDR1 SGHAT, CDR2 FQNNGV. V lost 5 bases and J lost 3, with 16 bases in between. The CDR3 is made up of 15 amino acids. CDR3 loop: CASSTEPPGDTEAFF. CDR3 DNA sequence: TGTGCCAGCAGCACTGAGCCCCCCGGGGACACTGAAGCTTTCTTT.

The table lists this clonotype with a few counts. The genes are TRBV20-1 and TRBJ1-4, with D tentatively TRBD1 (6 bases). Germline V gene lookup returns CDR1 DFQATT and CDR2 SNEGSKA (reference sequence). This CDR3 region has 14 residues. V dropped 0 bases and J dropped 3 bases, with 8 bases sitting between them. CDR3 coding DNA: TGCAGTGCTAGAGATTCAGGGGCTAATGAAAAACTGTTTTTT. Protein sequence: CSARDSGANEKLFF.

This clonotype was seen only a few times. This chain uses TRBV19 with TRBJ1-1; D is undetermined. The CDR3 totals 15 residues. Germline lookup yields CDR1 LNHDA and CDR2 SQIVND (reference sequence). The V end lost 3 bases, the J end lost 0 bases, and 11 bases lay between the germline ends. The chain's CDR3 is CASSIGPDMNTEAFF. The CDR3 DNA is TGTGCCAGTAGTATTGGCCCAGACATGAACACTGAAGCTTTCTTT.

This clonotype was counted a few times. The CDR3 reads CASSQTGVGTEAFF. CDR3 sequence (DNA): TGCGCCAGCAGCCAAACAGGGGTCGGAACTGAAGCTTTCTTT. J is TRBJ1-1 and V is TRBV5-1, with 7 bases aligning to TRBD1. The CDR3 is 14 residues long. Germline CDR1 reads SGHRS; CDR2 reads YFSETQ. After removal of 4 bases from V and 5 bases from J, the junction contained 8 bases not matched to a gene.

This clonotype was found a few times. The genes are TRBV28 and TRBJ2-3, with 10 bases matching TRBD1. The CDR3 length is 16 residues. Trimming removed 1 base from V and 5 bases from J; junction bases left unmatched: 6. Germline lookup yields CDR1 MDHEN and CDR2 SYDVKM. The DNA of the CDR3 is TGTGCCAGCAGTTTATCGGGACAGGGGAGGGGAGATACGCAGTATTTT. Its translation: CASSLSGQGRGDTQYF.

This clonotype was detected ten times or more. V usage is TRBV27 and J usage is TRBJ2-4; 8 bases line up with TRBD2. This CDR3 has 13 residues. Germline trimming cut 6 bases from V and 7 bases from J; bases unmatched to any gene: 5. Germline values: CDR1 MNHEY, CDR2 SMNVEV (reference sequence). The DNA for the CDR3 is TGTGCCAGCAGCGGACTAGCTCGGAACATTCAGTACTTC. It is translated as CASSGLARNIQYF.

This clonotype has only a few counts. The gene calls are TRBV3-1 and TRBJ2-7; either TRBD1 or TRBD2 may supply D (5 bases each). Germline lookup yields CDR1 LGHDT and CDR2 YNNKEL (reference sequence). V lost 1 base to trimming and J lost 9 bases, with 13 bases between them. The CDR3 contains 13 residues. CDR3 nucleotide sequence: TGTGCCAGCAGCCAAGGGGTCGGGACGGGGCAGTACTTC. It codes for CASSQGVGTGQYF.

With regard to this clonotype: Possible read error: a much larger clone is one base away. The chain carries TRBV6-5 and TRBJ1-2, with TRBD1 matching over 9 bases. The junction had 11 bases not matched to a gene; V was cut back by 3 bases and J by 6 bases. The CDR3 is 16 amino acids. Germline values: CDR1 MNHEY, CDR2 SVGAGI. The CDR3 nucleotides read TGTGCCAGCAGTTATCATGAAACAGGGGGCGGCGATGGCTACACCTTC. It encodes CASSYHETGGGDGYTF.

This clonotype was detected ten times or more. The chain uses TRBV19 and TRBJ2-5; unclear D gene. Germline values: CDR1 LNHDA, CDR2 SQIVND (reference sequence). The CDR3 length is 15 residues. The ends were cut back, 3 bases at V and 6 bases at J, with 17 bases in the middle. The CDR3 protein is CASSIVWQELKTQYF. The CDR3 DNA sequence: TGTGCCAGTAGTATTGTTTGGCAGGAGCTCAAGACCCAGTACTTC. Based on the CDR3 plus reference TRBV19 and TRBJ2-5, the full variable domain is DGGITQSPKYLFRKEGQNVTLSCEQNLNHDAMYWYRQDPGQGLRLIYYSQIVNDFQKGDIAEGYSVSREKKESFPLTVTSAQKNPTAFYLCASSIVWQELKTQYFGPGTRLLVL.

The sample holds many counts of this clonotype. The rearrangement uses TRBV28 and TRBJ2-5; the D gene could be TRBD1 or TRBD2 (6 bases each). The ends were cut back, 2 bases at V and 1 base at J, with 14 bases in the middle. The germline V gene encodes CDR1 MDHEN and CDR2 SYDVKM. The CDR3 contains 16 residues. CDR3 nucleotide sequence: TGTGCCAGCAGTTTAAGGCCGGGGGCCCTCCAAGAGACCCAGTACTTC. Amino acid sequence: CASSLRPGALQETQYF.

With respect to this clonotype: At one boundary the junction diverges from the germline segment, which might be a read error. This chain uses TRBV11-2 with TRBJ2-7; a possible D gene is TRBD2 (5 bases). CDR1 and CDR2 (germline): SGHAT, FQNNGV. This CDR3 comprises 15 residues. The CDR3 DNA reads as TGTGCCAGCAGCCCCCGGGGTTCGCCAGTCTACGAGCGGTACTTC. Its translation: CASSPRGSPVYERYF.

This clonotype was counted many times. CDR3 protein: CASRSGRGYTF. The CDR3 DNA is TGTGCCAGCAGATCGGGGCGTGGCTACACCTTC. This chain connects TRBV28 to TRBJ1-2; D possibly corresponds to TRBD1 (5 bases). The germline V and J ends were trimmed by 6 bases and 7 bases, with 9 bases remaining between them. Germline CDR1 is MDHEN and CDR2 is SYDVKM. This CDR3 is 11 amino acids long.

This clonotype was seen repeatedly, ten times or more. V gene TRBV28 combines with J gene TRBJ1-5; D gene ambiguous. The V gene's germline CDR1 is MDHEN and CDR2 SYDVKM. The germline V and J ends were trimmed by 5 bases and 3 bases, with 8 bases remaining between them. The CDR3 loop spans 13 amino acids. In DNA form, the CDR3 reads TGTGCCAGCAGTCCCCAGCTCAATCAGCCCCAGCATTTT. The encoded protein is CASSPQLNQPQHF.

The rearrangement uses TRBV20-1 and TRBJ2-7, with 12 bases identical to TRBD2. Trimming at V came to 3 bases and at J to 1 base, leaving 4 bases not matched to a gene. This CDR3 is 15 amino acids long. Germline loops: CDR1 DFQATT, CDR2 SNEGSKA (reference sequence). The CDR3 loop is CSASGTSGSSYEQYF. As DNA, the CDR3 is TGCAGTGCTAGTGGGACTAGCGGGTCTTCCTACGAGCAGTACTTC.